The next 26 T cell receptor beta chains were all read from a single sample in a study of T cells after yellow fever vaccination. One entry per CDR3 protein results from TCRdb running MiXCR on the 5' RACE reads. The sample includes about 370,000 distinct CDR3 sequences, approximately 10% of them seen just once. The specimen was PBMCs, collected on the day of the first yellow fever vaccination. These receptors were taken from a man aged 18 to 35 who received the YFV17D yellow fever vaccine.

The V call is TRBV11-3, the J call TRBJ2-1; TRBD1 or TRBD2 may be the D gene (5 bases each). This CDR3 region has 13 residues. The ends were cut back, 4 bases at V and 5 bases at J, with 9 bases in the middle. Germline-derived CDR1 and CDR2 are SGHNT and YENEEA. The CDR3: CASSSRDDNEQFF. The CDR3 DNA reads as TGTGCCAGCAGCTCCCGGGACGACAATGAGCAGTTCTTC.

This clonotype has a count of ten or more. V gene TRBV13 combines with J gene TRBJ2-7, with 10 bases that match TRBD2. The germline V gene encodes CDR1 PRHDT and CDR2 FYEKMQ (reference sequence). The CDR3 loop spans 15 amino acids. The J segment lost 1 base and the V segment lost 2 bases, leaving 2 bases of the junction unmatched. CDR3 in amino acids: CASSLPGLASYEQYV. CDR3 coding DNA: TGTGCCAGCAGCTTACCGGGACTAGCGTCCTACGAGCAGTACGTC.

The rearrangement links TRBV9 to TRBJ2-5; D gene unclear. Germline CDR1 reads SGDLS; CDR2 reads YYNGEE. CDR3 length: 14 residues. Trimming cost V 2 bases and J 0 bases, with 8 bases left between them. The DNA of the CDR3 is TGTGCCAGCAGCGTTGAAGGATACCAAGAGACCCAGTACTTC. Its translation is CASSVEGYQETQYF.

This clonotype has a handful of counts. V gene TRBV4-3 combines with J gene TRBJ2-1; D not resolved. Germline CDR1 and CDR2: LGHNA and YSLEER. Trimming pared 2 bases from V and 3 bases from J, leaving 5 bases between. The CDR3 covers 13 residues. CDR3 DNA sequence: TGCGCCAGCAGCCAAATAGGCTACAATGAGCAGTTCTTC. Translated, it gives CASSQIGYNEQFF.

The V gene is TRBV7-6, the J gene TRBJ2-5, with 10 bases matching TRBD2. The CDR3 has 17 amino acids. J lost 2 bases, V lost 4 bases, and 10 bases had no gene match. The germline CDR1 and CDR2 sequences are SGHVS and FNYEAQ. CDR3 sequence: CASSSLIAGGRQETQYF. CDR3 sequence (DNA): TGTGCCAGCAGCTCCCTCATAGCGGGGGGCCGTCAAGAGACCCAGTACTTC.

This clonotype appeared a few times. V usage is TRBV18 and J usage is TRBJ2-7; D perhaps matches TRBD2 (7 bases). With 3 bases removed from V and 5 bases from J, the gap between germline ends came to 17 bases. Germline-derived CDR1 and CDR2 are KGHSH and LQKENI. The CDR3 runs to 15 residues. Here the CDR3 DNA reads TGTGCCAGCTCACCTACCCTAACGGGGGGCCACGAGCAGTACGTC. It translates to CASSPTLTGGHEQYV.

This clonotype was seen only a few times. The V call is TRBV7-9, the J call TRBJ2-1; maybe TRBD2 (5 bases). Deletions cut 1 base from V and 2 bases from J, with 9 bases between. Looked up from germline, CDR1 is SEHNR and CDR2 is FQNEAQ (reference sequence). The CDR3 sequence is 15 residues long. The CDR3, as DNA: TGTGCCAGCAGCTTAGTCGATAGCGCCTACAATGAGCAGTTCTTC. Protein product: CASSLVDSAYNEQFF.

This clonotype was found many times. The chain employs TRBV5-5 and TRBJ1-6; the match to TRBD1 covers 7 bases. The CDR3 length is 17 residues. CDR1 and CDR2 from the germline V gene are SGHKS and YYEKEE (reference sequence). The V and J ends lost 2 bases and 7 bases, in that order; junction bases with no gene match: 12. The CDR3 bases are TGTGCCAGCAGCTTCGGATTCGACAGGGTGATGAATTCACCCCTCCACTTT. Translated, it gives CASSFGFDRVMNSPLHF. The variable domain in full, with the rest retrieved from reference TRBV5-5 and TRBJ1-6, is DAGVTQSPTHLIKTRGQQVTLRCSPISGHKSVSWYQQVLGQGPQFIFQYYEKEERGRGNFPDRFSARQFPNYSSELNVNALLLGDSALYLCASSFGFDRVMNSPLHFGNGTRLTVT.

This clonotype was detected only a few times. The V and J genes are TRBV4-1 and TRBJ2-2; D call uncertain. This CDR3 comprises 22 residues. Germline V gives CDR1 MGHRA, CDR2 YSYEKL. Trimming took 1 base from V and 1 from J, leaving 28 bases between them. The CDR3 bases are TGCGCCAGCAGCCAAGGGGGAAGTTGGGCAGGAAAACCCTTCAGGAACACCGGGGAGCTGTTTTTT. This gives the protein CASSQGGSWAGKPFRNTGELFF.

This clonotype was detected a few times. The chain couples TRBV12-5 to TRBJ2-5, with D perhaps matching TRBD2 (5 bases). In germline, CDR1 is LGHNT, CDR2 FRNRAP. With 6 bases removed from V and 4 bases from J, the gap between germline ends came to 9 bases. The CDR3 has 12 residues. CDR3 region: CASGSAGETQYF. The CDR3 coding sequence is TGTGCTAGTGGCTCGGCGGGAGAGACCCAGTACTTC.

The V gene is TRBV29-1, the J gene TRBJ2-1; TRBD2 aligns across 7 bases. There are 15 residues in the CDR3. With V trimmed by 4 bases and J by 8 bases, 14 bases remained unmatched. Per germline, CDR1 SQVTM and CDR2 ANQGSEA. This CDR3 is CSVVVAGVRSDEQFF. CDR3 DNA: TGCAGCGTTGTGGTGGCGGGGGTACGATCCGATGAGCAGTTCTTC.

This clonotype has a handful of counts. The rearrangement links TRBV12-3 or TRBV12-4 to TRBJ2-1; D not certain. The CDR3 is 13 amino acids. Trimming took 6 bases from V and 8 from J, leaving 14 bases between them. This CDR3 is CASSPVTYDEQFF. Written as DNA, the CDR3 is TGTGCCAGCAGCCCCGTGACATACGATGAGCAGTTCTTC.

This clonotype was detected only a few times. The rearrangement joins TRBV4-3 to TRBJ2-7; TRBD2 agrees at 10 bases. The trim removed 0 bases at V and 4 bases at J, leaving 6 bases unmatched. CDR3 length equals 16 residues. Germline V CDR1 and CDR2: LGHNA, YSLEER. Here the CDR3 reads CASSQDPLAGVYEQYF. Written as DNA, the CDR3 is TGCGCCAGCAGCCAAGATCCCCTAGCGGGGGTATACGAGCAGTACTTC.

The V call is TRBV19, the J call TRBJ2-3, with D possibly matching TRBD1 (5 bases). Per the germline V gene, CDR1 is LNHDA and CDR2 is SQIVND (reference sequence). The CDR3 is 15 amino acids. V lost 6 bases, J lost 0 bases, and 13 bases lay in between. The CDR3 DNA is TGTGCCAGTAGGTCCCCGACAGCTAGCACAGATACGCAGTATTTT. Protein: CASRSPTASTDTQYF.

V gene TRBV6-1 combines with J gene TRBJ2-7, with D unresolved. In germline, CDR1 is MNHNS, CDR2 SASEGT. This CDR3 is 14 amino acids long. Between the trimmed V and J ends, which lost 5 bases and 0 bases, there was a span of 11 bases. Here the CDR3 reads CASSTPQTSYEQYF. DNA of the CDR3: TGTGCCAGCAGTACCCCTCAGACCTCCTACGAGCAGTACTTC.

This clonotype was seen more than once but under ten times. The rearrangement joins TRBV6-5 to TRBJ1-2; D might be TRBD1 (6 bases). V was shortened by 2 bases and J by 4 bases, with 11 bases between the two germline ends. The CDR3 covers 14 residues. Germline loops: CDR1 MNHEY, CDR2 SVGAGI. CDR3 coding DNA: TGTGCCAGCAGTTACCTCCCAGGGGCCTATGGCTACACCTTC. As protein: CASSYLPGAYGYTF.

This clonotype was seen more than once but under ten times. The CDR3 region has the DNA TGCAGTGCTAGAGATCCAGCGGGGTGGCGAGAGACCCAGTACTTC. Translating it yields CSARDPAGWRETQYF. The V and J genes are TRBV20-1 and TRBJ2-5; 7 nucleotides line up with TRBD2. Germline V gives CDR1 DFQATT, CDR2 SNEGSKA (reference sequence). The CDR3 is 15 amino acids. J lost 4 bases, V lost 0 bases, and 8 bases had no gene match.

This clonotype appeared a few times. The J gene is TRBJ1-2, the V gene TRBV2, with D perhaps TRBD1 (6 bases). Looked up from germline, CDR1 is SNHLY and CDR2 is FYNNEI. The V end lost 5 bases, the J end lost 6 bases, and 13 bases lay between the germline ends. This CDR3 has 13 amino acids. This CDR3 reads CASSLRQENGYTF. The CDR3 region has the DNA TGTGCCAGCAGTCTTAGACAGGAGAATGGCTACACCTTC.

This clonotype was seen a handful of times. This sequence joins TRBV29-1 and TRBJ2-3; a weak D match, TRBD2 (6 bases). Germline V lookup: CDR1 SQVTM, CDR2 ANQGSEA. The V and J ends lost 4 bases and 2 bases respectively, with 10 bases between them. The CDR3 totals 13 residues. CDR3 sequence (DNA): TGCAGCGTTGTGGGGGGATCCACAGATACGCAGTATTTT. Translating gives CSVVGGSTDTQYF.

The J gene is TRBJ2-3, the V gene TRBV19; D is possibly TRBD1 (5 bases). V was cut by 5 bases and J by 4 bases, with 19 bases left in between. CDR3 length equals 16 residues. Germline values: CDR1 LNHDA, CDR2 SQIVND (reference sequence). CDR3 residues: CASSLRPRNRPDTQYF. The CDR3 nucleotides read TGTGCCAGTAGTCTTAGGCCCCGCAACAGGCCAGATACGCAGTATTTT. The full variable domain, rest sourced from reference TRBV19 and TRBJ2-3, is DGGITQSPKYLFRKEGQNVTLSCEQNLNHDAMYWYRQDPGQGLRLIYYSQIVNDFQKGDIAEGYSVSREKKESFPLTVTSAQKNPTAFYLCASSLRPRNRPDTQYFGPGTRLTVL.

The V and J genes are TRBV9 and TRBJ2-3, with 7 bases aligning to TRBD2. Germline V gene sequence: CDR1 SGDLS, CDR2 YYNGEE. The CDR3 loop spans 15 amino acids. V lost 3 bases to trimming and J lost 2 bases; unmatched junction nucleotides: 6. The CDR3 is CASSAPGLNTDTQYF. In DNA form, the CDR3 reads TGTGCCAGCAGCGCTCCGGGACTAAACACAGATACGCAGTATTTT.

The V call is TRBV5-6, the J call TRBJ1-2, with unresolved D. The CDR3 is 15 amino acids. In germline, CDR1 is SGHDT, CDR2 YYEEEE. V was clipped by 0 bases and J by 1 base, with 10 bases between them. The CDR3 DNA reads TGTGCCAGCAGCTTGGTGGAGAGGCGTAACTATGGCTACACCTTC. Residues: CASSLVERRNYGYTF.

In this sample, this clonotype turned up many times. The chain joins TRBV6-1 to TRBJ2-3; no definite D call. Germline V gene lookup returns CDR1 MNHNS and CDR2 SASEGT. The V end lost 0 bases, the J end lost 4 bases, and 5 bases lay between the germline ends. This CDR3 region has 13 residues. In DNA form, the CDR3 reads TGTGCCAGCAGTGAAGCTAGTCCAGATACGCAGTATTTT. This codes for CASSEASPDTQYF.

The V call is TRBV9, the J call TRBJ2-3, with D possibly TRBD2 on 6 matching bases. Germline V CDR1 and CDR2: SGDLS, YYNGEE. Trimming removed 3 bases at V and 0 bases at J, with 14 bases between. The length of the CDR3 is 16 residues. The CDR3 sequence: CASSERTGTSTDTQYF. In DNA, the CDR3 is TGTGCCAGCAGCGAGAGGACGGGGACTAGCACAGATACGCAGTATTTT.

This clonotype turned up a few times. The genes are TRBV15 and TRBJ1-4, with D perhaps TRBD1 (5 bases). The V end was cut by 1 base, the J end by 0 bases, with 15 bases between. This CDR3 region has 18 residues. CDR1 is LNHNV, CDR2 YYDKDF, per germline (reference sequence). CDR3 coding DNA: TGTGCCACCAGCAGAGCGGCAGGGACCAGGGCAACTAATGAAAAACTGTTTTTT. It translates to CATSRAAGTRATNEKLFF. The full variable domain, in which reference TRBV15 and TRBJ1-4 provide the parts outside the CDR3, is DAMVIQNPRYQVTQFGKPVTLSCSQTLNHNVMYWYQQKSSQAPKLLFHYYDKDFNNEADTPDNFQSRRPNTSFCFLDIRSPGLGDTAMYLCATSRAAGTRATNEKLFFGSGTQLSVL.

This clonotype has at least ten counts. The chain is built from TRBV25-1 and TRBJ2-5; TRBD1 matches at 8 bases. This CDR3 has 13 residues. The germline gives CDR1 MGHDK, CDR2 SYGVNS. V was pared by 5 bases and J by 5 bases, with 4 bases of the junction left unmatched. CDR3 coding DNA: TGTGCCAGCAGTTATAACAGGGGGGAGACCCAGTACTTC. Protein product: CASSYNRGETQYF.